The T cell receptor beta chain described here comes from a study of tumor and adjacent non-tumor tissue in lung cancer. Study-wide background: Stage I to III disease affected about nine men and roughly five women aged roughly 31 to 76.

A note on this clonotype: Its antigen is undetermined. Without the conserved terminal phenylalanine or tryptophan, this CDR3 likely stems from a read error.

Findings and limits, study-wide: Compared with tumor, normal lung showed significantly lower TCR diversity.

A modified ARM-PCR protocol with three rounds of nested PCR amplified TCRbeta. TCRdb re-called the multiplex PCR reads through MiXCR, storing one row per CDR3 protein. The sample consists of some 80,000 distinct CDR3 sequences, approximately 82% of them appearing once. No cell sorting was done before RNA was extracted from the tissue. More than 3 cm separated this lung sample from the edge of the tumor. Between August and November 2014, newly diagnosed, chemotherapy-naive lung cancer patients underwent thoracic surgery in China. Germline CDR1 reads MNHEY; CDR2 reads SVGAGI. This CDR3 contains 14 residues.

The V call is TRBV6-5, the J call TRBJ1-5, with D tentatively TRBD1 (5 bases). This receptor was obtained from a man in his 70s with non-small cell lung cancer. Sequenced sample: distant non-tumor lung tissue. CDR3 in DNA: TGTGCCAGCAGTTTACTGGGACTGAATCAGCCACAGCATATT. Encoded protein: CASSLLGLNQPQHI.